The TCR beta chain described here comes from a study of cytomegalovirus exposure and HLA in healthy donors (dated by TCRdb to 2016 to 2017). Concerning the study at large: In an earlier analysis of roughly 500 of the donors, roughly 300 Gb of sequence data and roughly 100 million unique TCR beta sequences from approximately 180 million T cells were reported. The study aimed to test whether cataloging public T cell receptors could reveal signatures of past pathogen exposure. The study profiled the T cell repertoires of 666 subjects by immunosequencing and related them to cytomegalovirus serostatus. HLA typing included class I and class II loci at four-digit resolution. Because of strong linkage in the cohort, roughly five DR-DQ haplotypes were treated as single units for association and clustering. Across approximately 400 genotyped donors of the cohort, an average of 235,054 unique TCR beta nucleotide sequences per donor were sequenced, and approximately 17% of those sequences were non-productive. Besides the first cohort of more than 650 subjects, a separate validation cohort made up of over 100 different subjects was used. A later analysis re-examined previously published TCR beta repertoires from 610 or so donors and added high-resolution HLA genotyping to investigate patterns of TCR occurrence. An earlier analysis of around 540 of the donors applied high-throughput TCR beta sequencing to assess whether each TCR beta V gene segment acted as functional or pseudogenic. Donor age, sex, ethnicity and CMV serostatus were compiled alongside the repertoire data. Of the roughly 400 genotyped donors, approximately 80% fell in the genetic ancestry cluster associated with self-reported Caucasian donors. Rather than drawing on any new phenotypic data, the later analysis identified candidate immune exposures from TCR beta sequences and the way those sequences occurred across donors. Approximately 310 gigabases of sequencing data and about 92 million unique TCR sequences made up an early release that covered several hundred HLA-typed donors. The number of typed donors differed by locus: about 620-630 for A, B, C, DRB1 and DQB1; some 500 for DQA1; roughly 600 for DPA1; and some 470 for DPB1. To predict cytomegalovirus infection status, the study brought together high-throughput TCR immunosequencing, statistical association of individual TCRs with disease status, and machine learning. Every discovery cohort repertoire had been produced on one sequencing platform. Genome-wide SNP genotypes for about 65% of the 666 donors were used in a later genetic analysis, which treated that subset as a discovery cohort.

In total, fewer than 750 healthy bone marrow donors made up the cohort. At the time of sampling, all cohort members were nominally healthy, though unrecorded immune exposures were likely present. The donor was CMV seropositive and was included in the group of 250 to 300 seropositive cohort members. A peripheral blood sample was collected from each donor, and TCR beta sequencing was performed on peripheral blood mononuclear cells. Genomic DNA was extracted from the blood cell samples with the Qiagen DNeasy Blood Extraction Kit. The library was produced with the immunoSEQ multiplex PCR assay. A mixture of 60 forward primers for TCR Vbeta segments and 13 reverse primers for TCR Jbeta segments was used in the multiplex PCR. Amplification of the CDR3 region of rearranged TCR beta genes was performed with a multiplex PCR assay on genomic DNA. The amplified TCR beta libraries were sequenced on the Illumina HiSeq System as 87-base-pair reads. Under the source paper's analysis protocol: A later analysis tallied around 80 million unique TCR beta chains across the 550 to 850 repertoires, and about 12 million of those chains were shared by two or more donors. A nearest-neighbor algorithm error-corrected the raw reads and collapsed the reads into unique sequences, merging closely related sequences to remove PCR and sequencing errors. To assign V, D and J gene segments, CDR3 sequences were aligned to IMGT reference sequences. For a sequence to be retained, a match of at least six nucleotides was required to both a V gene segment and a J gene segment. A rearrangement counted as productive if the CDR3 had no stop codons and remained in frame with V and J, and every other rearrangement counted as non-productive. Following IMGT convention, CDR3 was defined as the stretch from the second conserved V-encoded cysteine up to the conserved J-encoded phenylalanine. In an earlier analysis of more than 550 of the donors, sequences lacking an unambiguous match to a single V gene segment were excluded. In an earlier analysis of a few hundred of the donors, a V segment was called functional when productive rearrangements were above 56.7%, and segregating when the standard deviation between donors exceeded 5%. A statistical classification framework was developed to diagnose cytomegalovirus status using the catalog of TCR beta chain sequences. In a later analysis, TCR nucleotide sequences were compared against IMGT/GENE-DB human TR gene sequences so that V and J genes could be assigned. A later analysis assigned CDR3 sequences and most-parsimonious VDJ recombination scenarios with the TCRdist pipeline. In a later analysis, each TCR beta chain was defined by its CDR3 amino acid sequence together with its V-gene family, and reads without a unique V-gene family were excluded. As a way to deal with suspected cross-contamination and a sequencing artifact, a later analysis dropped approximately 570 nucleotide sequences that were highly shared and had low generation probability. For each public chain, a later analysis derived a clonal expansion index from normalized ranks of inferred template counts within each repertoire. In a later analysis, generation probabilities were computed with a VDJ recombination model fitted to out-of-frame rearrangements, and the resulting probabilities were checked against IGoR. In a later analysis, hypergeometric tests were used to score TCR-TCR, TCR-HLA and TCR-CMV co-occurrence, with a repertoire-size bias correction applied to TCR pairs. False discovery rates were estimated in a later analysis by permuting HLA or CMV assignments 20 times. A later analysis grouped co-occurring TCRs with DBSCAN, adding TCRdist sequence similarity when clustering within HLA-allele-positive subsets. Repertoires with fewer than 30,000 or more than 120,000 public chains, plus five repertoires with anomalous nucleotide sharing, were excluded from co-occurrence clustering. The source is immuneACCESS, and TCRdb retained only in-frame sequences with V and J called. Part of the clones is not carried over; for the studies checked, unresolved V genes explain less than half of this, and the remainder is unexplained. That table is the source of V, J and clone size, and D and trimming were worked out from the DNA. Within this sample are tens of thousands of clones, with less than 80% of them counted one time only. The top ten constitute roughly 21% of the sample.

Trimming takes 4 bases off V and 5 bases off J; junction bases not matched to a gene: 6. The CDR3 covers 14 residues, taking in both the cysteine and the phenylalanine. The DNA shown is the 42-base CDR3, in frame from base 1. CDR1 SGHRS and CDR2 YFSETQ are derived from the germline V gene. About this clone: It has no known antigen specificity. No base quality information exists; no much larger clone differs at one position.

Summary of the overall study and its limitations: A later analysis found that HLA-associated TCR beta chains were more clonally expanded and had lower generation probabilities than equally common non-associated chains. In a later analysis, around 15,000 TCR beta sequences were associated with specific HLA alleles at a false discovery rate of 0.05. Assigning TCR associations to individual alleles was difficult when HLA alleles, especially DR and DQ, strongly co-occurred. In a later analysis, several top co-occurrence clusters were reported to appear linked to parvovirus B19, influenza, CMV and Epstein-Barr virus. An earlier analysis of around 540 of the donors showed that most TCR beta V segments appeared in productive rearrangements either about 87% or about 30% of the time, which broadly matched IMGT annotations. Correlated functional status among segregating V segments might reflect linkage disequilibrium, but an unknown experimental factor could not be ruled out. In a later analysis, TCR association rates were found to vary across HLA loci, with the most associated TCRs seen for DRB1 alleles and the fewest for HLA-C alleles. In vitro tests confirmed that a few of the cytomegalovirus-associated TCR beta chains recognize cytomegalovirus antigens. Some IMGT-functional V segments, including TRBV6-2 and TRBV6-3, could not be distinguished by the 87-base-pair reads and were therefore excluded. A further reported finding was that TCR beta sequences accurately predicted the HLA-A and HLA-B alleles for most subjects in the first cohort. A later genetic analysis reported fewer N-insertions in productive TCRs among donors in an Asian-associated ancestry cluster than the approximately 670-donor mean. CMV serostatus was the only immune exposure information available for the cohort. The authors suggested that the approach could potentially be generalized to other disease states and immunological phenotypes. This cohort had only TCR beta chains sequenced, and the lack of alpha or paired-chain data limited which features could be detected. Because HLA typing was unavailable for some donors at each locus, only the typed subset was used in association tests. A cluster of highly shared sequence variants was judged likely to represent a technical artifact of the sequencing pipeline. The study gave a list of about 150 TCR beta chains associated with cytomegalovirus. Fewer than 20 rarely observed V segments, including chromosome 9 orphons, were excluded from the earlier analysis of 550 to 700 of the donors because counts were too low. In a later genetic analysis, a missense DCLRE1C variant was associated with V-gene and J-gene trimming of TCR beta chains, and the association was replicated in an independent cohort. Most CMV-associated TCR beta chains appeared to be HLA-restricted in a later analysis, and the HLA associations seemed to be driven largely by CMV exposure. Most TCR sequences were seen in very few donors, while some public TCRs were found in many individuals. The classifier was reported to diagnose cytomegalovirus status with high specificity and sensitivity in both the original and validation cohorts. Sequencing depth was assumed to be roughly uniform across donors in the presence/absence analyses, though that assumption may not hold.

The receptor was isolated from a woman aged 45-65 years in good health and CMV-seropositive. Sequenced input: PBMCs. The rearranged segments are TRBV5-1 and TRBJ2-3; TRBD2 fits 8 bases in the junction. For the CDR3, the sequence is CASSPGGAGDTQYF. The DNA reads as follows: TGCGCCAGCAGCCCCGGGGGGGCGGGAGATACGCAGTATTTT.